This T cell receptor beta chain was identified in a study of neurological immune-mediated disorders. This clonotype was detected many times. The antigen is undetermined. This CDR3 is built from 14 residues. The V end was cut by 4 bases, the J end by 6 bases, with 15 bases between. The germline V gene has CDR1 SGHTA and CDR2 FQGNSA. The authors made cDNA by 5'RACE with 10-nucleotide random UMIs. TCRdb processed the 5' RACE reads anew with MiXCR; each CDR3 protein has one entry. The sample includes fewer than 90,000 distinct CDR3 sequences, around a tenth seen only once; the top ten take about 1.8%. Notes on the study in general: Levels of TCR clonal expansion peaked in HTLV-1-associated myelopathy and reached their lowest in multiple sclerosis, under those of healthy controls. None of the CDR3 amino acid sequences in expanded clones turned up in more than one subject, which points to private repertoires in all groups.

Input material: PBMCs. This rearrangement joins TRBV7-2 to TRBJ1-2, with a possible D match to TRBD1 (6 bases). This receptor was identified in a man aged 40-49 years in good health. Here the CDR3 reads CASSSLSGDDGYTF. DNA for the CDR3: TGTGCCAGCAGCTCTCTCTCAGGGGATGATGGCTACACCTTC.